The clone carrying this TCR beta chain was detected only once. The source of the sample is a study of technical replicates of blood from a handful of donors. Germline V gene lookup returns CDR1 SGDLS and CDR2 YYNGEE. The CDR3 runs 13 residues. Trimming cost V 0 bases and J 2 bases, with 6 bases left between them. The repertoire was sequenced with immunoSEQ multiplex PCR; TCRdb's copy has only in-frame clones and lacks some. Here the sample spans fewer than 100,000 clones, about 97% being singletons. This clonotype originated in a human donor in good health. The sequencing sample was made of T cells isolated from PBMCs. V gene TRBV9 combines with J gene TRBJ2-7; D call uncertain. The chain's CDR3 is CASSVATTYEQYF. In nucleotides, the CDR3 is TGTGCCAGCAGCGTAGCTACTACCTACGAGCAGTACTTC.